This TCR beta chain was recorded in a study of T cells after yellow fever vaccination. TCRdb passed the 5' RACE reads through MiXCR, listing each CDR3 protein once. The table shows a few hundred thousand distinct CDR3 sequences, with 4% occurring only once. Germline assignment: CDR1 MRHNA and CDR2 SNTAGT. V lost 3 bases, J lost 0 bases, and 7 bases lay in between. The CDR3 is 14 residues long. This clonotype occurred many times. The receptor was isolated from a man between 18 and 35 years old who received the YFV17D yellow fever vaccine. The sequences come from PBMCs, collected 5 days after the yellow fever booster vaccination. The J gene is TRBJ2-3, the V gene TRBV6-4; D is perhaps TRBD2 (5 bases). DNA of the CDR3: TGTGCCAGCAGTGAAAGAGGGAGCACAGATACGCAGTATTTT. Translation gives CASSERGSTDTQYF.